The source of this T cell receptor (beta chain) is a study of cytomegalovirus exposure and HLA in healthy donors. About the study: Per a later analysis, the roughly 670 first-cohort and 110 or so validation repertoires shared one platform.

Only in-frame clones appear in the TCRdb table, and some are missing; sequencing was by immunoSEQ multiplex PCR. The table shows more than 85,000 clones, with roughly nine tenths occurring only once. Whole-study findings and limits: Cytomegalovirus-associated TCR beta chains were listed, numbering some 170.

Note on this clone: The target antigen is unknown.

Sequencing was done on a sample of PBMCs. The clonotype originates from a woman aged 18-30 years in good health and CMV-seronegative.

CDR3 DNA: TGCAGCGCAAAATCCGGGACAGGGGGCTTGGAGACCCAGTACTTC. The encoded protein is CSAKSGTGGLETQYF. The chain is built from TRBV29-1 and TRBJ2-5, with 12 bases identical to TRBD1. This CDR3 spans 15 amino acids. V dropped 7 bases and J dropped 5; count of bases not matched to a gene: 11. Germline V gene data show CDR1 as SQVTM and CDR2 as ANQGSEA.